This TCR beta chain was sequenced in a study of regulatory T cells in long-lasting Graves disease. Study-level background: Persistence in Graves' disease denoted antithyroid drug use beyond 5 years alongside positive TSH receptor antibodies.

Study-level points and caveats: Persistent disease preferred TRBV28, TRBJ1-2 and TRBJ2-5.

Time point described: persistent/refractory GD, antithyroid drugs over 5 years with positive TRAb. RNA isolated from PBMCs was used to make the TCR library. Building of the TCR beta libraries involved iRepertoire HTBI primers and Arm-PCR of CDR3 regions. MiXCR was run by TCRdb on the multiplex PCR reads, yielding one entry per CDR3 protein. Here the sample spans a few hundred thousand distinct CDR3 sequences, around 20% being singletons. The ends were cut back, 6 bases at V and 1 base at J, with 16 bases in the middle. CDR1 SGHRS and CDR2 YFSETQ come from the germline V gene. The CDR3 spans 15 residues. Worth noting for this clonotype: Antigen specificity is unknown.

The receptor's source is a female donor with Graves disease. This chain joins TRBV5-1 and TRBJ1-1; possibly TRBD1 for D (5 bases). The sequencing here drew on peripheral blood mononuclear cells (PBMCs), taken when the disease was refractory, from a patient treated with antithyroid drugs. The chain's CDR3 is CASTRSGAGNTEAFF. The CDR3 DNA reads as TGCGCCAGCACCCGGTCTGGGGCAGGGAACACTGAAGCTTTCTTT.